This TCR beta chain was captured by sequencing in a study of blood T cell repertoires in COVID-19. Sequencing was performed with immunoSEQ multiplex PCR; in TCRdb, only in-frame clones are kept and a portion is missing. The table has roughly 68,000 clones, around nine tenths seen once. Germline CDR1 is GTSNPN and CDR2 is SVGIG (reference sequence). V lost 4 bases and J lost 6; bases outside the gene matches: 6. The CDR3 has 13 residues. This clone was seen more than once but under ten times. The specimen was peripheral blood. The chain links TRBV30 to TRBJ1-5; 7 nucleotides align to TRBD1. The TCR was taken from a man aged 40-55 years with COVID-19, enrolled during active disease. The CDR3 protein is CAWTGTAGQPQHF. In DNA form, the CDR3 reads TGTGCCTGGACCGGGACAGCCGGTCAGCCCCAGCATTTT.